The clone carrying this TCR beta chain was recorded only once. Its antigen is not known. The V segment lost 6 bases and the J segment 6 bases; nucleotides outside the gene matches: 4. This CDR3 contains 13 residues. CDR1 and CDR2 (germline): SEHNR, FQNEAQ (reference sequence). The protocol was immunoSEQ multiplex PCR, while the TCRdb copy is restricted to in-frame clones and leaves out a portion. The sample records around 170,000 clones, around 90% being singletons. The data derive from a study of T cell responses to AZD1222 COVID-19 vaccine. Study outcomes and limitations: Spike-specific TCR breadth and depth were elevated following two AZD1222 doses.

This chain uses TRBV7-9 with TRBJ1-4; 7 nucleotides line up with TRBD1. The receptor's source is an adult in good health. The sequencing used peripheral blood, collected on day 0 of AZD1222 vaccination. As DNA, the CDR3 is TGTGCCAGCAGTTCCAGGGGGGATGAAAAACTGTTTTTT. This encodes CASSSRGDEKLFF.